The 5 T cell receptor beta chains given below trace back to one sample, sequenced in a study of cytomegalovirus exposure and HLA in healthy donors. The PCR was carried out with 60 Vbeta primers and 13 Jbeta primers. TCRdb's table, derived via immunoSEQ multiplex PCR, lists solely in-frame clones and lacks some. The sample holds 150,000 to 200,000 clones, approximately 76% seen once. The sequenced material came from PBMCs. Receptor source: a female donor in good health and CMV-seronegative.

This clone was recorded a few times. This sequence joins TRBV10-3 and TRBJ2-6; D unresolved. CDR1 ENHRY and CDR2 SYGVKD come from the germline V gene. Deletions cut 0 bases from V and 4 bases from J, with 7 bases between. The CDR3 is 15 amino acids. In DNA, the CDR3 is TGTGCCATCAGTGAGTCCGAGGCCGGGGCCAACGTCCTGACTTTC. Residues: CAISESEAGANVLTF.

The J gene is TRBJ2-6, the V gene TRBV27; unclear D gene. The CDR3 sequence is 15 residues long. Per the germline V gene, CDR1 is MNHEY and CDR2 is SMNVEV (reference sequence). V gave up 5 bases and J gave up 0 bases, with 8 bases separating them. CDR3 nucleotides: TGTGCCAGCAGTATACAGAGCTCTGGGGCCAACGTCCTGACTTTC. Amino acids: CASSIQSSGANVLTF.

This chain connects TRBV30 to TRBJ2-5; 9 positions match TRBD2. The J call may not be correct, given that the DNA end is closer to TRBJ2-7. Germline lookup yields CDR1 GTSNPN and CDR2 SVGIG (reference sequence). The CDR3 runs to 15 residues. For the CDR3, the DNA is TGTGCCTGGGGGGCGGGGGGGCCGAGGGGATACGAGCAGTACTTC. Its protein is CAWGAGGPRGYEQYF.

This chain joins TRBV29-1 and TRBJ1-1, with D unresolved. Trimming removed 3 bases from V and 2 bases from J, with 16 bases in between. Germline CDR1 is SQVTM and CDR2 is ANQGSEA. The CDR3 is made up of 15 amino acids. The CDR3 is CSVDGMGGGNTEAFF. The CDR3 coding sequence is TGCAGCGTTGATGGGATGGGCGGAGGAAACACTGAAGCTTTCTTT.

This clone was counted a single time. J is TRBJ2-5 and V is TRBV11-2; 7 bases map to TRBD2. The CDR3 is made up of 14 amino acids. Germline assignment: CDR1 SGHAT and CDR2 FQNNGV. Losses at the gene ends were 4 bases for V and 1 base for J; bases not matched to a gene: 3. CDR3 DNA sequence: TGTGCCAGCAGCTACCGGACTAGCCAAGAGACCCAGTACTTC. Residues: CASSYRTSQETQYF. Filled out from reference TRBV11-2 and TRBJ2-5, the complete variable domain reads EAGVAQSPRYKIIEKRQSVAFWCNPISGHATLYWYQQILGQGPKLLIQFQNNGVVDDSQLPKDRFSAERLKGVDSTLKIQPAKLEDSAVYLCASSYRTSQETQYFGPGTRLLVL.